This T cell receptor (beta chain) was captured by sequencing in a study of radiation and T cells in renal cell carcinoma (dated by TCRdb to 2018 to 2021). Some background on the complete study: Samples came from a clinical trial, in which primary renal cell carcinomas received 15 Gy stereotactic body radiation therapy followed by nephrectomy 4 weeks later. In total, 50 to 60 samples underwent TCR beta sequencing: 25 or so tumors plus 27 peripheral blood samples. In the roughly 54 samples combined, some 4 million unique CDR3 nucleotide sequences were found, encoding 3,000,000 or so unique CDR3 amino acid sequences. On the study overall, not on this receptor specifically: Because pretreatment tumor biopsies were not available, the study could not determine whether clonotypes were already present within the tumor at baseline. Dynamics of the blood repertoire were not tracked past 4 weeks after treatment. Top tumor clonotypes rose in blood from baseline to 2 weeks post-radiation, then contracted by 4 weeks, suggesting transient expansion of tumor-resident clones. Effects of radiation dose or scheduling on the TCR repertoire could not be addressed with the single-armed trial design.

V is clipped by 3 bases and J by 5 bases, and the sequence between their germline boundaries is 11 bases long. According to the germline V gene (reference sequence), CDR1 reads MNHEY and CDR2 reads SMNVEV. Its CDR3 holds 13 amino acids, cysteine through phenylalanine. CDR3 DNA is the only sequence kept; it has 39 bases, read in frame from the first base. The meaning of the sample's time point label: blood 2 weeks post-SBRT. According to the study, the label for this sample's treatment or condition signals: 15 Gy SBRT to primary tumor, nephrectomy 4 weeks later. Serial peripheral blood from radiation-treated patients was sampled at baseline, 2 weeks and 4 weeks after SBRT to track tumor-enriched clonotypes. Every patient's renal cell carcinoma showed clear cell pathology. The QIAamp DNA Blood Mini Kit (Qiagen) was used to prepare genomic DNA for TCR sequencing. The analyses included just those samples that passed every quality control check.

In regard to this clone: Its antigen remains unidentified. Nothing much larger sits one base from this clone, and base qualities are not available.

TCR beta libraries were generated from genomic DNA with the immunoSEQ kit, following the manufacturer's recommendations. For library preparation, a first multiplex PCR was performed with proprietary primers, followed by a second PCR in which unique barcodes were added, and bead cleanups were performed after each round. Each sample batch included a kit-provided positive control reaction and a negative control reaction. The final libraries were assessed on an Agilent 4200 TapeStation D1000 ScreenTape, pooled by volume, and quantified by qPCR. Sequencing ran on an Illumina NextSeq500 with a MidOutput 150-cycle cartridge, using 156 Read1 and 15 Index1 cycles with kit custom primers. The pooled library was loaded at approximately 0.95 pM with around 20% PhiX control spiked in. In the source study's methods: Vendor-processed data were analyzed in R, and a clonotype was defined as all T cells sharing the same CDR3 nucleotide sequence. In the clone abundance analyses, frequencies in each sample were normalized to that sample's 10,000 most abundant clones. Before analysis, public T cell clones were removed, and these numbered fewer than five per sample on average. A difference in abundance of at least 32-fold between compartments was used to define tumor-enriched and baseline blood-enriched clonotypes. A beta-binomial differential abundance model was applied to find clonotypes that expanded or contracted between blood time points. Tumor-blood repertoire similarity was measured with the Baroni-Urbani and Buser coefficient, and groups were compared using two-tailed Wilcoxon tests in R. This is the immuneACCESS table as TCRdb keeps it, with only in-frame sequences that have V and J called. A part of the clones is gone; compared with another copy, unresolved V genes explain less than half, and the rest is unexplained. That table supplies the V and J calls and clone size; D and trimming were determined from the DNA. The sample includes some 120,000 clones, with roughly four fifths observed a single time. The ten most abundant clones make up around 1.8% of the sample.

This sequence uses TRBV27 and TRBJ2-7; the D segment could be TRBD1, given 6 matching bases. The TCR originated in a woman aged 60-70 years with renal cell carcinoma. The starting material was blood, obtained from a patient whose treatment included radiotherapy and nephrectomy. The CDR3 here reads CASSLGGGDEQYF. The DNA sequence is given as TGTGCCAGCAGTTTGGGTGGGGGCGACGAGCAGTACTTC.